This T cell receptor beta chain was observed in a study of T cell responses to AZD1222 COVID-19 vaccine. The protocol was immunoSEQ multiplex PCR, while the TCRdb copy is restricted to in-frame clones and leaves out a portion. The sample shows nearly 110,000 clones, about 93% of them seen only once. Study conclusions and caveats: At study baseline, merely roughly 6 AZD1222 recipients were seropositive.

Germline loops: CDR1 ENHRY, CDR2 SYGVKD. V gave up 6 bases and J gave up 5 bases, with 15 bases separating them. CDR3 size: 14 residues. With regard to this clone: No antigen is known for it.

The clonotype comes from an adult who received the AZD1222 COVID-19 vaccine. The V gene is TRBV10-3, the J gene TRBJ2-3; weak D call: TRBD1 (5 bases). Sequenced material: peripheral blood, taken 28 days after the second AZD1222 dose. The chain's CDR3 is CAIRSGIFGDTQYF. The CDR3 DNA sequence: TGTGCCATCAGATCAGGGATTTTTGGAGATACGCAGTATTTT.